The 20 T cell receptor beta chains reported below all come from one sample, sequenced in a study of cytomegalovirus exposure and HLA in healthy donors (dated by TCRdb to between 2016 and 2019). Libraries were constructed by the immunoSEQ multiplex PCR assay. A mixture of 60 forward primers for TCR Vbeta segments and 13 reverse primers for TCR Jbeta segments was used in the multiplex PCR. TCRdb retrieved this table from immuneACCESS and kept in-frame rearrangements only. Not all clones are present; in checked studies, unresolved V genes account for under half, and no reason is known for the remainder. The sample table lists roughly 200,000 clones, less than 85% of them with a count of one. Under 7.5% of the sample is in the top ten clones. Sequences were obtained from PBMCs. The receptor set was obtained from a man aged 40-50 years in good health and CMV-seronegative.

The V and J genes are TRBV4-1 and TRBJ2-7; the D gene is possibly TRBD2 (6 bases). The CDR3 extends over 16 amino acids. In germline, CDR1 is MGHRA, CDR2 YSYEKL. Between the trimmed V and J ends, which lost 3 bases and 1 base, there was a span of 16 bases. The CDR3 region has the DNA TGCGCCAGCAGCCAGGACCGGGCCGGAGGGTCCTACGAGCAGTACTTC. It specifies CASSQDRAGGSYEQYF.

This chain joins TRBV7-2 and TRBJ1-5; no reliable D call. The CDR3 loop spans 14 amino acids. V was pared by 4 bases and J by 7 bases, with 14 bases between. Germline CDR1 SGHTA, CDR2 FQGNSA. The CDR3 reads CASSSEVVRQPQHF. CDR3 coding DNA: TGTGCCAGCAGCTCAGAGGTGGTGCGCCAGCCCCAGCATTTT.

The chain couples TRBV9 to TRBJ2-2; the D gene is possibly TRBD2 (7 bases). With 0 bases removed from V and 2 bases from J, the gap between germline ends came to 14 bases. CDR3 length equals 17 residues. Germline V gene lookup returns CDR1 SGDLS and CDR2 YYNGEE. The CDR3 reads CASSVGPPGGNTGELFF. Written as DNA, the CDR3 is TGTGCCAGCAGCGTAGGGCCCCCGGGGGGCAACACCGGGGAGCTGTTTTTT. Full variable domain (missing parts from reference TRBV9 and TRBJ2-2): DSGVTQTPKHLITATGQRVTLRCSPRSGDLSVYWYQQSLDQGLQFLIQYYNGEERAKGNILERFSAQQFPDLHSELNLSSLELGDSALYFCASSVGPPGGNTGELFFGEGSRLTVL.

The genes are TRBV29-1 and TRBJ2-3; 7 positions match TRBD1. V was clipped by 5 bases and J by 0 bases; unmatched bases: 8. This CDR3 region has 15 residues. CDR1 is SQVTM, CDR2 ANQGSEA, per germline. CDR3 amino acids: CSVHDRVRSTDTQYF. In DNA, the CDR3 is TGCAGCGTTCACGACAGGGTCAGGAGCACAGATACGCAGTATTTT.

The V gene is TRBV5-1, the J gene TRBJ2-3, with 11 bases matching TRBD2. The V segment lost 4 bases and the J segment 6 bases; nucleotides outside the gene matches: 7. The CDR3 runs 15 residues. Germline V CDR1 and CDR2: SGHRS, YFSETQ. The DNA of the CDR3 is TGCGCCAGCAGCCCGACTAGCGGGGTCGCGGATACGCAGTATTTT. This gives the protein CASSPTSGVADTQYF.

The chain employs TRBV5-1 and TRBJ1-4, with 9 bases fitting TRBD1. Per germline, CDR1 SGHRS and CDR2 YFSETQ. The J segment lost 6 bases and the V segment lost 2 bases, leaving 5 bases of the junction unmatched. The CDR3 is made up of 15 amino acids. Written as DNA, the CDR3 is TGCGCCAGCAGCTTATATGGGACAGGGCATGAAAAACTGTTTTTT. It codes for CASSLYGTGHEKLFF.

The chain carries TRBV20-1 and TRBJ2-7; a weak D match, TRBD2 (5 bases). The germline gives CDR1 DFQATT, CDR2 SNEGSKA (reference sequence). V was clipped by 0 bases and J by 7 bases, with 7 bases between them. CDR3 length equals 11 residues. The CDR3 is CSARDGVEQYF. CDR3 coding DNA: TGCAGTGCTAGAGACGGGGTGGAGCAGTACTTC.

The chain employs TRBV30 and TRBJ2-7; D may be TRBD1 (6 bases). This CDR3 has 14 residues. V shed 0 bases and J shed 6 bases, with 15 bases lying between them. Per germline, CDR1 GTSNPN and CDR2 SVGIG (reference sequence). The CDR3 DNA reads as TGTGCCTGGAGTGTCGGGCAGGGGAAGAGCGAGCAGTACTTC. Its translation is CAWSVGQGKSEQYF.

The chain links TRBV7-2 to TRBJ1-3, with TRBD1 matching over 7 bases. Germline lookup yields CDR1 SGHTA and CDR2 FQGNSA. This CDR3 contains 18 residues. V shed 5 bases, J shed 0 bases, and the junction held 13 bases outside the gene matches. CDR3 loop: CASSVSTGSGHSGNTIYF. DNA for the CDR3: TGTGCCAGCAGCGTATCGACAGGGTCTGGACACTCTGGAAACACCATATATTTT. The full variable domain, with the rest looked up from reference TRBV7-2 and TRBJ1-3, is GAGVSQSPSNKVTEKGKDVELRCDPISGHTALYWYRQSLGQGLEFLIYFQGNSAPDKSGLPSDRFSAERTGGSVSTLTIQRTQQEDSAVYLCASSVSTGSGHSGNTIYFGEGSWLTVV.

The rearrangement joins TRBV6-5 to TRBJ2-2; TRBD2 is a possible D gene (6 bases). This CDR3 is 15 amino acids long. V was shortened by 5 bases and J by 0 bases, with 10 bases between the two germline ends. CDR1 is MNHEY, CDR2 SVGAGI, per germline. The CDR3 spells CASSRAGTNTGELFF. As DNA, the CDR3 is TGTGCCAGCAGTAGAGCGGGTACGAACACCGGGGAGCTGTTTTTT.

The gene calls are TRBV7-6 and TRBJ1-2; tentatively, D is TRBD1 (5 bases). CDR1 is SGHVS, CDR2 FNYEAQ, per germline. V was shortened by 5 bases and J by 4 bases, with 14 bases between the two germline ends. CDR3 length: 14 amino acids. The CDR3 DNA follows: TGTGCCAGCAGCGAGGACAAAACGGGCTATGGCTACACCTTC. Protein: CASSEDKTGYGYTF. Together with reference TRBV7-6 and TRBJ1-2, the CDR3 gives the full variable domain: GAGVSQSPRYKVTKRGQDVALRCDPISGHVSLYWYRQALGQGPEFLTYFNYEAQQDKSGLPNDRFSAERPEGSISTLTIQRTEQRDSAMYRCASSEDKTGYGYTFGSGTRLTVV.

The chain joins TRBV7-2 to TRBJ2-1; 8 positions match TRBD2. The CDR3 sequence is 15 residues long. Germline CDR1 and CDR2: SGHTA and FQGNSA. V was pared by 2 bases and J by 3 bases, with 3 bases of the junction left unmatched. The CDR3 sequence is CASSLSTSGYNEQFF. CDR3 nucleotides: TGTGCCAGCAGCTTAAGTACTAGCGGCTACAATGAGCAGTTCTTC.

The chain carries TRBV27 and TRBJ1-5, with a possible D match to TRBD1 (6 bases). The CDR3 contains 14 residues. The germline V gene encodes CDR1 MNHEY and CDR2 SMNVEV (reference sequence). V lost 7 bases and J 4 bases, leaving 14 bases between the germline ends. The CDR3: CASMVQGTNQPQHF. The DNA for the CDR3 is TGTGCCAGCATGGTCCAGGGGACGAATCAGCCCCAGCATTTT.

The chain carries TRBV4-3 and TRBJ2-7, with 7 bases lining up with TRBD2. The germline V gene encodes CDR1 LGHNA and CDR2 YSLEER. V shed 4 bases and J 6 bases; nucleotides not matched to a gene: 12. This CDR3 is built from 15 residues. The CDR3 DNA sequence: TGCGCCAGCAGCCCTACGGTCGGGGCGGGAGCCGAGCAGTACTTC. This codes for CASSPTVGAGAEQYF.

The chain carries TRBV27 and TRBJ2-2, with D possibly matching TRBD1 (6 bases). Per germline, CDR1 MNHEY and CDR2 SMNVEV (reference sequence). The CDR3 has 14 residues. V lost 10 bases and J lost 6, with 18 bases in between. CDR3 in amino acids: CAIPVQGKSGELFF. CDR3 coding DNA: TGTGCCATCCCCGTTCAGGGGAAATCCGGGGAGCTGTTTTTT.

V is TRBV14 and J is TRBJ2-7; possible D gene TRBD1, 5 bases. The CDR3 contains 13 residues. Germline V gene data show CDR1 as SGHDN and CDR2 as FVKESK. V was shortened by 2 bases and J by 6 bases, with 11 bases between the two germline ends. CDR3 sequence: CASSQRAQGEQYF. DNA for the CDR3: TGTGCCAGCAGCCAAAGGGCCCAGGGCGAGCAGTACTTC. The complete variable domain, with remaining parts taken from reference TRBV14 and TRBJ2-7, reads EAGVTQFPSHSVIEKGQTVTLRCDPISGHDNLYWYRRVMGKEIKFLLHFVKESKQDESGMPNNRFLAERTGGTYSTLKVQPAELEDSGVYFCASSQRAQGEQYFGPGTRLTVT.

The chain's CDR3 is CASSSQQEILFF. The CDR3 bases are TGTGCCAGCTCATCCCAACAGGAGATACTGTTTTTT. This rearrangement joins TRBV18 to TRBJ1-4; D perhaps matches TRBD1 (5 bases). CDR1 and CDR2 from the germline V gene are KGHSH and LQKENI. V was cut by 5 bases and J by 13 bases, with 14 bases left in between. There are 12 residues in the CDR3.

Here the CDR3 DNA reads TGTGCCAGCACACCTCTGCGGGGGGGCGGCGAGCAGTACTTC. Residues: CASTPLRGGGEQYF. The rearrangement joins TRBV27 to TRBJ2-7, with 9 bases fitting TRBD2. V shed 7 bases and J 6 bases; nucleotides not matched to a gene: 10. This CDR3 is 14 amino acids long. Germline V gives CDR1 MNHEY, CDR2 SMNVEV (reference sequence).

This clone was counted once. The chain couples TRBV18 to TRBJ2-6; D possibly corresponds to TRBD1 (6 bases). CDR3 length equals 15 residues. In germline, CDR1 is KGHSH, CDR2 LQKENI. V dropped 5 bases and J dropped 4 bases, with 12 bases sitting between them. DNA of the CDR3: TGTGCCAGCTCAACTGGGGGCTACGGGGCCAACGTCCTGACTTTC. Its protein is CASSTGGYGANVLTF.

The genes are TRBV23-1 and TRBJ1-2; 10 bases match TRBD1. TRBV23-1 is an ORF for which the function is uncertain. V lost 4 bases, J lost 4 bases, and 6 bases stayed unmatched. CDR3 length: 15 residues. CDR3 sequence: CASSPRTGGAYGYTF. The CDR3 DNA reads TGCGCCAGCAGTCCAAGGACAGGGGGTGCCTATGGCTACACCTTC.